This T cell receptor (beta chain) was identified during a study of T cell repertoires in cytomegalovirus infection. As for the study in general: Public TCR beta signatures were indicative of both CMV infection and a matching HLA type.

To note about this clonotype: What it recognizes is unknown.

Study results and caveats: Based on cumulative public TCR beta family frequency, carriers of CMV plus the relevant HLA were identified. Predominance within the ex vivo response was attributable to HLA-C-restricted CMV-specific TCR beta clonotypes.

TCRdb itself ran the reads through MiXCR, one entry per CDR3 protein. The sample includes 200,000 or so distinct CDR3 sequences, approximately 19% of them seen just once. This sequence originates from a human donor in good health (CMV status not recorded). Some clones in this sample may be carry-over from other donors' samples. The sample was PBMCs.

The CDR3 sequence is CASSETGTPNTEAFF. The CDR3 DNA is TGCGCCAGCAGTGAGACGGGGACACCGAACACTGAAGCTTTCTTT. The V and J genes are TRBV10-2 and TRBJ1-1, with D possibly being TRBD1 (6 bases). V was pared by 2 bases and J by 1 base, with 11 bases between. The germline gives CDR1 WSHSY, CDR2 SAAADI. The CDR3 is 15 residues long.